The clone carrying this T cell receptor (beta chain) was picked up a small number of times. The antigen is not known. This entry is derived from a study of blood T cells in healthy people across ages. General study findings and limits: Roughly linear age-related decline in beta diversity appeared, significant by age about 40.

For the second PCR, which ran for about 7 to 11 cycles, a sample-barcoded 5' primer and a J-beta primer mix were used. CDR3-containing paired-end reads numbering at least 2.5 million came from each sample. TCRdb reprocessed the 5' RACE reads with MiXCR, giving one entry per CDR3 protein. The data contain some 1.7 million distinct CDR3 sequences, 28% of them singletons. Trimming cost V 1 base and J 4 bases; bases outside gene matches: 5. CDR1 is SEHNR and CDR2 is FQNEAQ in the germline V gene (reference sequence). This CDR3 spans 16 amino acids. PBMCs numbering at least 6.5 million were isolated per sample. Extraction yielded at least 5 micrograms of total RNA per sample.

This receptor was obtained from a woman aged 30 to 39 in good health. V usage is TRBV7-9 and J usage is TRBJ2-5; 11 bases agree with TRBD2. What was sequenced was blood. The CDR3 loop reads CASSLDLTSGAETQYF. CDR3 in DNA: TGTGCCAGCAGCTTAGACCTGACTAGCGGGGCAGAGACCCAGTACTTC.